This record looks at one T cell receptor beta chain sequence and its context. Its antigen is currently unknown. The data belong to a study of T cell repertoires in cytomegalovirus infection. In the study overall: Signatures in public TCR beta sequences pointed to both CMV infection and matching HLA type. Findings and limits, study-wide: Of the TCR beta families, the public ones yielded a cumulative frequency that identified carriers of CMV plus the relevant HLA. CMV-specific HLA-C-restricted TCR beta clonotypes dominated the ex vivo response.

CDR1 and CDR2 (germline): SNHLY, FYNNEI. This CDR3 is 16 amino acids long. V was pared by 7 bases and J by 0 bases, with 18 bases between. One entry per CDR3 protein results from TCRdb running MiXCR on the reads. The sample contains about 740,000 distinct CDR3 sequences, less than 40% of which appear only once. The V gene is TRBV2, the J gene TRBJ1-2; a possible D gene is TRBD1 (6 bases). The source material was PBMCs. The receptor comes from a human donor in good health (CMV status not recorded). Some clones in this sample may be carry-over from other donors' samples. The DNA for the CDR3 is TGTGCCAGCACCGGGGGGGGCAGAGCAGCTAACTATGGCTACACCTTC. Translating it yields CASTGGGRAANYGYTF.